Sequencing of this T cell receptor (beta chain) was carried out in a study of T cells in Graves' hyperthyroidism and ophthalmopathy. General study findings and limits: Before onset, by a median of around six months, the model predicted ophthalmopathy. In the blood, most expanded thyroid clonotypes above 0.001 appeared as well.

Patients with uncontrolled infections, other autoimmune diseases, pregnancy or lactation were excluded. Clinical symptoms, serum thyroxine and TRAb, thyroid ultrasound and orbital computed tomography were used for the diagnoses. This clonotype was detected a few times. What it binds is not known. The TCR beta CDR3 regions underwent amplification using RNA transcripts as the source. First-round RT-PCR with HTBI primers amplified the TCR CDR3 region. MiXCR, run by TCRdb on the multiplex PCR reads, gives a single entry per CDR3 protein. Found here are some 350,000 distinct CDR3 sequences, around 25% of them singletons; the top ten hold over 70%. The clonotype comes from a man aged 45-65 years with Graves' hyperthyroidism. Sequencing input: blood.

CDR3 coding DNA: TGTGCCAGCAGCTTACTCGAGGTCGGGGACAATGAGCAGTTCTTC. This gives the protein CASSLLEVGDNEQFF. The chain is built from TRBV11-3 and TRBJ2-1, with a possible D match to TRBD2 (5 bases). The CDR3 consists of 15 residues. Per germline, CDR1 SGHNT and CDR2 YENEEA. Deletions cut 2 bases from V and 5 bases from J, with 13 bases between.